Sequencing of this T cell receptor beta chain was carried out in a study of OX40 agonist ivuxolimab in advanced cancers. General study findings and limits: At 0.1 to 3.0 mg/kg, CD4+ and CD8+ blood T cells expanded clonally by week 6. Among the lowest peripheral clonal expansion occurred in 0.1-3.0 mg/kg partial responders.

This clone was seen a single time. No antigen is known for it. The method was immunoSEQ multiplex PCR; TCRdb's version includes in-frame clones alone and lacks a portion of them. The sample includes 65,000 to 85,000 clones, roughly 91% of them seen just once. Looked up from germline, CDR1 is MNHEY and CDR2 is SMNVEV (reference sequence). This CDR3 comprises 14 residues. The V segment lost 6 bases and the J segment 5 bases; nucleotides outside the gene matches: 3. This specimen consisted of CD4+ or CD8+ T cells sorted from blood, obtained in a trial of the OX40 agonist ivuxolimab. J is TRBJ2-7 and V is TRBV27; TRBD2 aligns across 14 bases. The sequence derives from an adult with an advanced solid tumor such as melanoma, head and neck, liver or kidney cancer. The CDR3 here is CASSRLAGGNEQYF. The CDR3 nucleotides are TGTGCCAGCAGCAGACTAGCGGGAGGGAACGAGCAGTACTTC.